Included here is one T cell receptor (beta chain) sequence, with context. Its antigen is undetermined. TCRdb reworked the 5' RACE reads into one entry per CDR3 protein, no DNA. This sample's table reports around 380,000 distinct CDR3 sequences. The record originates from a study of monozygotic twins with inflammatory bowel disease. The study's findings and limits: A lone strong IBD-associated signal or clonotype found no support.

The length of the CDR3 is 17 residues. CDR1 and CDR2 from the germline V gene are SGHRS and YFSETQ. The source material was blood. This clonotype originated in a human donor with ulcerative colitis or Crohn's disease, or a healthy co-twin of an affected twin (not recorded which). The chain couples TRBV5-1 to TRBJ1-5; checking the TCRdb D call of TRBD1 is not possible without DNA. The chain's CDR3 is CASSLVPRGRLDQPQHF.